Each of the 32 T cell receptor beta chains below was sequenced from the same sample in a study of T cells in women clearing cervical HPV infection. The data were produced by immunoSEQ multiplex PCR, yet TCRdb's version contains in-frame clones alone and is incomplete. In all, the sample yields roughly 30,000 clones. Sequencing was done on a sample of blood buffy coat. These receptors originate from a woman between 18 and 75 years old with a cervical HPV16 infection that either progressed to CIN3+ or cleared (not recorded which).

With regard to this clone: The CDR3 goes on 3 residues after the read ends, and that part is filled in from the germline J gene. V usage is TRBV5-4 and J usage is TRBJ2-7; TRBD2 agrees at 7 bases. This CDR3 is built from 15 residues. CDR1 SGHNT and CDR2 YYREEE come from the germline V gene (reference sequence). V lost 2 bases and J lost 6; bases outside the gene matches: 11. CDR3: CASSFVLAPTIEQYF. CDR3 bases read: TGTGCCAGCAGCTTTGTACTAGCGCCCACAATCGAG. Full variable domain (outside the CDR3, taken from reference TRBV5-4 and TRBJ2-7): ETGVTQSPTHLIKTRGQQVTLRCSSQSGHNTVSWYQQALGQGPQFIFQYYREEENGRGNFPPRFSGLQFPNYSSELNVNALELDDSALYLCASSFVLAPTIEQYFGPGTRLTVT.

On this clone itself: From the germline J gene comes the end of the CDR3, since the read stops 3 residues before it. V is TRBV7-9 and J is TRBJ2-5, with D unclear. The V end was cut by 6 bases, the J end by 1 base, with 6 bases between. The CDR3 runs to 12 residues. Germline V CDR1 and CDR2: SEHNR, FQNEAQ (reference sequence). Incomplete CDR3 DNA: TGTGCCAGCAGAACAGTCCAAGAGACC. Encoded protein: CASRTVQET. In full, the CDR3 is CASRTVQETQYF.

On this clone: Read data end 3 residues before the CDR3 end; the end is taken from the germline J gene. The chain carries TRBV4-1 and TRBJ1-1; D uncertain. Germline CDR1 MGHRA, CDR2 YSYEKL. The CDR3 spans 15 residues. V lost 0 bases and J lost 5, with 13 bases in between. CDR3 amino acids: CASSQDRAGGTEAFF. The CDR3 bases that were read are TGCGCCAGCAGCCAAGATAGGGCGGGAGGGACTGAA.

A note on this clone: The DNA ends 3 residues before the CDR3 does, and the rest of the CDR3 is filled in from the germline J gene. This chain uses TRBV18 with TRBJ2-7, with a tentative D call TRBD1 (6 bases). Germline CDR1 reads KGHSH; CDR2 reads LQKENI. Trimming cost V 1 base and J 6 bases, with 7 bases left between them. CDR3 length: 12 residues. The CDR3 DNA, read in part, is TGTGCCAGCTCACCACAGACAGGCGAG. As protein: CASSPQTGE. The full CDR3 reads CASSPQTGEQYF.

A remark on this clone: The sequence runs out 3 residues before the end of the CDR3; the remainder is reconstructed from the germline J gene. This rearrangement joins TRBV18 to TRBJ1-1; D is unresolved. Looked up from germline, CDR1 is KGHSH and CDR2 is LQKENI. This CDR3 is built from 13 residues. Trimming pared 4 bases from V and 1 base from J, leaving 7 bases between. CDR3 in amino acids: CASSLNKNTEAFF. The sequenced CDR3 bases are TGTGCCAGCTCACTAAATAAGAACACTGAA.

A word on this clone: The read terminates 3 residues before the CDR3 end, so the remaining end is supplied by the germline J gene. This chain uses TRBV29-1 with TRBJ1-1; TRBD1 matches at 9 bases. Germline CDR1 is SQVTM and CDR2 is ANQGSEA. The CDR3 is 14 residues long. Trimming at V came to 3 bases and at J to 4 bases, leaving 6 bases not matched to a gene. The CDR3 spells CSVEVIQGATEAFF. CDR3 bases read: TGCAGCGTTGAGGTTATACAGGGGGCCACTGAA.

For this clone: The CDR3 end falls 3 residues outside the read, so it is completed with the germline J gene. The V gene is TRBV7-2, the J gene TRBJ1-4; possibly TRBD1 for D (5 bases). This CDR3 is 13 amino acids long. The germline gives CDR1 SGHTA, CDR2 FQGNSA. CDR3 bases read: TGTGCCAGCAGCTTAGATGGGGCCAACGTA. Protein product: CASSLDGANV. The entire CDR3 reads CASSLDGANVLFF.

In the case of this clone: Read sequence stops 3 residues before the CDR3 end, and the germline J gene provides the missing end. The genes are TRBV18 and TRBJ1-2, with TRBD1 as a possible D gene (6 bases). This CDR3 is 13 amino acids long. Germline V gene data show CDR1 as KGHSH and CDR2 as LQKENI. The V end lost 3 bases, the J end lost 4 bases, and 9 bases lay between the germline ends. CDR3 region: CASSPRDTYGYTF. The DNA read from the CDR3 is TGTGCCAGCTCACCCCGGGACACCTATGGC.

As regards this clone: The read ends 3 residues before the CDR3 terminus; that terminus is restored from the germline J gene. The gene calls are TRBV5-1 and TRBJ2-7, with D unresolved. With 0 bases removed from V and 5 bases from J, the gap between germline ends came to 12 bases. Germline V CDR1 and CDR2: SGHRS, YFSETQ. CDR3 length equals 14 residues. CDR3 DNA, as far as it was read: TGCGCCAGCAGCTTGGGAGGTGACATCCACGAG. Translation gives CASSLGGDIHE. The whole CDR3 protein is CASSLGGDIHEQYF.

Partial CDR3 DNA: TGTGCCAGTAGTAAGGGACTAGCTTTGGAGACC. This encodes CASSKGLALET. The CDR3 in full is CASSKGLALETQYF. The chain links TRBV19 to TRBJ2-5, with 9 nucleotides matching TRBD2. The read gets to within 3 residues of the CDR3 end, and the germline J gene fills in the rest. CDR1 is LNHDA and CDR2 is SQIVND in the germline V gene (reference sequence). The CDR3 covers 14 residues. The J segment lost 5 bases and the V segment lost 4 bases, leaving 5 bases of the junction unmatched.

Points on this clone: Other DNA sequences within the sample encode an identical CDR3. The sequenced CDR3 bases are TGTGCCAGCTCACCGACCGGGACAGCGTCCTACGAG. Translation: CASSPTGTASYE. From start to end, the CDR3 is CASSPTGTASYEQYF. V and J are TRBV18 and TRBJ2-7, with TRBD1 matching 7 bases. The read comes to an end 3 residues before the CDR3 does, leaving the germline J gene to fill in the end. The ends lost 3 bases at V and 1 base at J; junction bases unmatched: 6. This CDR3 spans 15 amino acids. The germline V gene has CDR1 KGHSH and CDR2 LQKENI.

As regards this clone: The observed sequence ends 3 residues before the CDR3 terminus, with the missing tail filled in from the germline J gene. This chain uses TRBV28 with TRBJ2-1; 12 bases fit TRBD2. The CDR3 loop spans 18 amino acids. With V trimmed by 3 bases and J by 8 bases, 14 bases remained unmatched. Germline CDR1 is MDHEN and CDR2 is SYDVKM. The CDR3 spells CASSFPITSGGFQYEQFF. The covered CDR3 bases are TGTGCCAGCAGTTTCCCCATCACTAGCGGGGGGTTTCAGTATGAG.

With regard to this clone: The read falls 3 residues short of the CDR3 end, and the missing part is taken from the germline J gene. V gene TRBV7-2 combines with J gene TRBJ1-2; D gene ambiguous. The V end lost 4 bases, the J end lost 5 bases, and 11 bases lay between the germline ends. Germline lookup yields CDR1 SGHTA and CDR2 FQGNSA. The CDR3 is 13 residues long. This CDR3 is CASSSTNLYGYTF. CDR3 DNA, as far as it was read: TGTGCCAGCAGCTCGACTAACTTATATGGC. Supplemented by reference TRBV7-2 and TRBJ1-2, the full variable domain reads GAGVSQSPSNKVTEKGKDVELRCDPISGHTALYWYRQSLGQGLEFLIYFQGNSAPDKSGLPSDRFSAERTGGSVSTLTIQRTQQEDSAVYLCASSSTNLYGYTFGSGTRLTVV.

Regarding this clone: The read ends 3 residues before the CDR3 terminus; that terminus is restored from the germline J gene. This chain connects TRBV12-3 or TRBV12-4 to TRBJ1-6; 9 bases are shared with TRBD1. Trimming cost V 5 bases and J 8 bases; bases outside gene matches: 7. This CDR3 contains 15 residues. The DNA read from the CDR3 is TGTGCCAGCAGTAACCGGGACAGGGTTGATTCACCC. It specifies CASSNRDRVDSP. The whole CDR3 region reads CASSNRDRVDSPLHF.

In the case of this clone: The missing CDR3 end, 3 residues past where the read stops, is filled in from the germline J gene. This chain connects TRBV5-5 to TRBJ1-2, with 7 bases identical to TRBD1. The CDR3 is 13 residues long. CDR1 is SGHKS and CDR2 is YYEKEE in the germline V gene (reference sequence). The CDR3 bases that were read are TGTGCCAGCAGCTTGGAGGGGGCAAGCGGC. The encoded protein is CASSLEGASG. The CDR3 reads in full as CASSLEGASGYTF.

As concerns this clone: The read stops 3 residues short of the end of the CDR3; the missing end is completed from the germline J gene. The J gene is TRBJ1-1, the V gene TRBV7-6; tentatively, D is TRBD1 (5 bases). The length of the CDR3 is 15 residues. Germline-derived CDR1 and CDR2 are SGHVS and FNYEAQ. Trimming stripped 4 bases from V and 1 base from J, with 13 bases between. CDR3 in amino acids: CASSSGGLGNTEAFF. The sequenced CDR3 bases are TGTGCCAGCAGCTCGGGGGGGTTGGGGAACACTGAA.

Concerning this clone: The sequenced fragment ends 3 residues before the CDR3 boundary, so the rest is inferred from the germline J gene. V is TRBV7-2 and J is TRBJ2-3; possibly TRBD2 for D (7 bases). The germline V gene encodes CDR1 SGHTA and CDR2 FQGNSA. The CDR3 loop spans 15 amino acids. The V end lost 5 bases, the J end lost 0 bases, and 12 bases lay between the germline ends. The part of the CDR3 DNA that was read is TGTGCCAGCAGCGACGGGGGGCAGAGCACAGATACG. Protein product: CASSDGGQSTDT. The whole CDR3 region reads CASSDGGQSTDTQYF. The full variable domain, with the rest looked up from reference TRBV7-2 and TRBJ2-3, is GAGVSQSPSNKVTEKGKDVELRCDPISGHTALYWYRQSLGQGLEFLIYFQGNSAPDKSGLPSDRFSAERTGGSVSTLTIQRTQQEDSAVYLCASSDGGQSTDTQYFGPGTRLTVL.

In regard to this clone: The CDR3 goes on 3 residues after the read ends, and that part is filled in from the germline J gene. The chain has TRBV5-1 and TRBJ1-6; possibly TRBD1 for D (6 bases). The CDR3 loop spans 16 amino acids. The germline V and J ends were trimmed by 0 bases and 6 bases, with 13 bases remaining between them. Looked up from germline, CDR1 is SGHRS and CDR2 is YFSETQ. This chain's CDR3 is CASSLGDTTFNSPLHF. Partial CDR3 DNA: TGCGCCAGCAGCTTGGGGGACACGACATTTAATTCACCC.

In regard to this clone: The missing CDR3 end, 3 residues past where the read stops, is filled in from the germline J gene. This chain connects TRBV5-1 to TRBJ2-3; 11 bases are a match to TRBD2. The CDR3 has 16 amino acids. Germline V lookup: CDR1 SGHRS, CDR2 YFSETQ. The V and J ends lost 4 bases and 3 bases, in that order; junction bases with no gene match: 7. The CDR3 region is CASSLLLAGETDTQYF. The DNA read from the CDR3 is TGCGCCAGCAGCCTACTACTAGCGGGAGAAACAGATACG.

Notes on this clone: The CDR3 extends 3 residues past the end of the read, so its final part is completed from the germline J gene. The V gene is TRBV7-2, the J gene TRBJ1-6; possibly TRBD1 for D (6 bases). CDR1 SGHTA and CDR2 FQGNSA come from the germline V gene. The length of the CDR3 is 12 residues. CDR3 residues: CASSSYRDSLHF. The sequenced CDR3 bases are TGTGCCAGCAGCTCCTACAGGGATTCC. The whole variable domain, filled in from reference TRBV7-2 and TRBJ1-6, reads GAGVSQSPSNKVTEKGKDVELRCDPISGHTALYWYRQSLGQGLEFLIYFQGNSAPDKSGLPSDRFSAERTGGSVSTLTIQRTQQEDSAVYLCASSSYRDSLHFGNGTRLTVT.

Comments on this clone: The CDR3 end is not reached by the read, which stops 3 residues before it; the germline J gene fills it in. This sequence joins TRBV4-2 and TRBJ2-5, with D perhaps TRBD2 (5 bases). The CDR3 extends over 15 amino acids. CDR1 and CDR2 from the germline V gene are LGHNA and YNFKEQ. Trimming pared 1 base from V and 5 bases from J, leaving 14 bases between. Incomplete CDR3 DNA: TGTGCCAGCAGCCAAGGGACTCCCGGTCGCGAGACC. This translates into CASSQGTPGRET. The whole CDR3 region reads CASSQGTPGRETQYF.

To note about this clone: From the germline J gene comes the end of the CDR3, since the read stops 3 residues before it. The J gene is TRBJ2-1, the V gene TRBV5-1; D perhaps matches TRBD2 (5 bases). With 4 bases removed from V and 7 bases from J, the gap between germline ends came to 21 bases. The CDR3 has 16 amino acids. Germline V gives CDR1 SGHRS, CDR2 YFSETQ. This CDR3 reads CASSINRGRSGNEQFF. The sequenced part of the CDR3 DNA is TGCGCCAGCAGCATAAACCGGGGTCGGAGCGGTAATGAG.

On this clone: The CDR3 is cut off 3 residues early in the read; its end comes from the germline J gene. This chain uses TRBV30 with TRBJ1-2; TRBD1 matches 10 bases. This CDR3 contains 14 residues. CDR1 GTSNPN and CDR2 SVGIG come from the germline V gene (reference sequence). Losses at the gene ends were 2 bases for V and 4 bases for J; bases not matched to a gene: 4. The CDR3: CAWSTRDRGYGYTF. The part of the CDR3 DNA that was read is TGTGCCTGGAGTACACGGGACAGGGGCTATGGC.

With regard to this clone: The read terminates 3 residues ahead of where the CDR3 ends, so the germline J gene completes it. The chain has TRBV5-6 and TRBJ2-1; the match to TRBD2 covers 13 bases. Germline CDR1 is SGHDT and CDR2 is YYEEEE. After removal of 4 bases from V and 8 bases from J, the junction contained 6 bases not matched to a gene. The CDR3 sequence is 15 residues long. CDR3 bases read: TGTGCCAGCAGCGTACTAGCGGGAGGGTTCCATGAG. This encodes CASSVLAGGFHE. The full CDR3 sequence reads CASSVLAGGFHEQFF.

With respect to this clone: A read error may produce the germline difference seen at one junction end. The observed sequence ends 3 residues before the CDR3 terminus, with the missing tail filled in from the germline J gene. The rearrangement uses TRBV20-1 and TRBJ2-3, with 8 positions matching TRBD2. Germline loops: CDR1 DFQATT, CDR2 SNEGSKA (reference sequence). The CDR3 covers 13 residues. CDR3 loop: CSARAGVTDTQYF. The sequenced CDR3 bases are TGCAGTGCCAGAGCGGGGGTCACAGATACG.

Partial CDR3 DNA: TGTGCCAGCAGCTTGACAGTAAGAGGATCTGGAAACACC. Translating gives CASSLTVRGSGNT. The complete CDR3 protein is CASSLTVRGSGNTIYF. The chain combines TRBV5-4 with TRBJ1-3, with D uncertain. The read terminates 3 residues ahead of where the CDR3 ends, so the germline J gene completes it. Trimming took off 1 base at V and 1 base at J, with 12 bases between the two ends. This CDR3 spans 16 amino acids. Looked up from germline, CDR1 is SGHNT and CDR2 is YYREEE (reference sequence).

As to this clone: The read terminates 3 residues ahead of where the CDR3 ends, so the germline J gene completes it. The rearrangement links TRBV20-1 to TRBJ2-2; tentative D call: TRBD1 (5 bases). Per the germline V gene, CDR1 is DFQATT and CDR2 is SNEGSKA (reference sequence). Trimming shortened V by 0 bases and J by 2 bases, and 13 bases separated the two germline ends. The CDR3 sequence is 16 residues long. CDR3 region: CSARDSRAPNTGELFF. The DNA read from the CDR3 is TGCAGTGCTAGAGACTCCAGGGCCCCTAACACCGGGGAG.

Comments on this clone: Read sequence stops 3 residues before the CDR3 end, and the germline J gene provides the missing end. The rearrangement joins TRBV20-1 to TRBJ2-3, with 15 bases fitting TRBD2. The V gene's germline CDR1 is DFQATT and CDR2 SNEGSKA (reference sequence). J lost 5 bases, V lost 1 base, and 4 bases had no gene match. The CDR3 covers 16 residues. The CDR3 here is CSARGTSGRAGDTQYF. The DNA read from the CDR3 is TGCAGTGCTAGAGGGACTAGCGGGAGGGCCGGAGATACG.

In regard to this clone: The missing CDR3 end, 3 residues past where the read stops, is filled in from the germline J gene. V gene TRBV30 combines with J gene TRBJ1-1; TRBD1 matches at 7 bases. V dropped 8 bases and J dropped 5; count of bases not matched to a gene: 11. CDR1 GTSNPN and CDR2 SVGIG come from the germline V gene (reference sequence). This CDR3 comprises 13 residues. Here the CDR3 reads CASDRALGTEAFF. Partial CDR3 DNA: TGTGCCAGTGACAGGGCCTTAGGGACTGAA.

For this clone: The read stops 3 residues short of the end of the CDR3; the missing end is completed from the germline J gene. The rearrangement links TRBV6-1 to TRBJ1-1; no clear D. The CDR3 loop spans 14 amino acids. V lost 3 bases and J 4 bases, leaving 12 bases between the germline ends. Germline V gene data show CDR1 as MNHNS and CDR2 as SASEGT. Incomplete CDR3 DNA: TGTGCCAGCAGTGATCCCGGGTTGTTCACTGAA. This translates into CASSDPGLFTE. The whole CDR3 is CASSDPGLFTEAFF.

About this clone: The CDR3 end lies 3 residues beyond the end of the read and is filled in from the germline J gene. The chain recombines TRBV6-1 with TRBJ2-2; D perhaps matches TRBD1 (6 bases). The CDR3 covers 15 residues. Deletions cut 4 bases from V and 1 base from J, with 10 bases between. Germline V lookup: CDR1 MNHNS, CDR2 SASEGT. The CDR3 protein is CASSGDNQNTGELFF. CDR3 DNA, as far as it was read: TGTGCCAGCAGTGGGGACAACCAGAACACCGGGGAG.

On this clone: The missing CDR3 end, 3 residues past where the read stops, is filled in from the germline J gene. The chain carries TRBV6-4 and TRBJ2-1; 11 nucleotides agree with TRBD2. The J segment lost 4 bases and the V segment lost 5 bases, leaving 4 bases of the junction unmatched. Germline assignment: CDR1 MRHNA and CDR2 SNTAGT. CDR3 length: 15 residues. CDR3 sequence reads: CASSSLAGGYNEQFF. Partial CDR3 DNA: TGTGCCAGCAGTTCGCTAGCGGGAGGTTACAATGAG.